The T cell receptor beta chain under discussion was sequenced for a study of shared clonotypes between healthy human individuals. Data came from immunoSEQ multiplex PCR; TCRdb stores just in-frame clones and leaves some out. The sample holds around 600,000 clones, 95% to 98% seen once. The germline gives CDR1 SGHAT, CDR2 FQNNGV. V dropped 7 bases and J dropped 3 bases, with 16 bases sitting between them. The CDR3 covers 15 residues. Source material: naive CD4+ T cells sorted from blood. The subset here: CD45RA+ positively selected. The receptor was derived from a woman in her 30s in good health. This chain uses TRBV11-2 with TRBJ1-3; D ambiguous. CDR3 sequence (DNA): TGTGCCAGCACGCCGGGGAACTTGGGTGGAAACACCATATATTTT. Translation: CASTPGNLGGNTIYF.